Listed here are 32 T cell receptor beta chains from one sample, sequenced in a study of blood T cell repertoires in COVID-19. Method: immunoSEQ multiplex PCR; TCRdb's copy keeps in-frame clones and lacks some. The sample includes approximately 150,000 clones, about 80% of them seen just once. The sample consisted of PBMCs or T cells enriched from blood (not recorded which). Receptors were obtained from a middle-aged man with acute COVID-19.

The chain uses TRBV5-1 and TRBJ2-2; TRBD2 aligns across 7 bases. CDR3 length: 15 amino acids. Looked up from germline, CDR1 is SGHRS and CDR2 is YFSETQ. Germline trimming cut 0 bases from V and 3 bases from J; bases unmatched to any gene: 2. The CDR3 is CASSLGRGDTGELFF. The DNA for the CDR3 is TGCGCCAGCAGCTTGGGTCGGGGGGACACCGGGGAGCTGTTTTTT.

This clone occurred once. The gene calls are TRBV6-1 and TRBJ1-6, with D uncertain. This CDR3 has 13 residues. Germline V gives CDR1 MNHNS, CDR2 SASEGT. Between the trimmed V and J ends, which lost 2 bases and 7 bases, there was a span of 6 bases. In nucleotides, the CDR3 is TGTGCCAGCAGTGAATTGTTAAATTCACCCCTCCACTTT. This codes for CASSELLNSPLHF.

This clone was counted a single time. The V gene is TRBV3-1 (or the pseudogene TRBV3-2), the J gene TRBJ1-2; possibly TRBD1 for D (6 bases). Germline lookup yields CDR1 LGHDT and CDR2 YNNKEL (reference sequence). The CDR3 extends over 14 amino acids. V gave up 6 bases and J gave up 8 bases, with 19 bases separating them. The CDR3 DNA sequence: TGTGCCAGCAGGCGGACGGGGGGCGAAGACGGCTACACCTTC. The encoded protein is CASRRTGGEDGYTF.

This chain links TRBV6-5 with TRBJ1-5; no definite D call. CDR1 and CDR2 from the germline V gene are MNHEY and SVGAGI. The CDR3 is made up of 14 amino acids. The V end was cut by 8 bases, the J end by 2 bases, with 13 bases between. The CDR3 DNA sequence: TGTGCCAGCTCTTGGAGGGTGGGCAATCAGCCCCAGCATTTT. This codes for CASSWRVGNQPQHF.

The rearrangement uses TRBV3-1 (or the pseudogene TRBV3-2) and TRBJ1-2; D is possibly TRBD1 (6 bases). The CDR3 totals 14 residues. Per germline, CDR1 LGHDT and CDR2 YNNKEL (reference sequence). Trimming pared 1 base from V and 4 bases from J, leaving 10 bases between. Here the CDR3 DNA reads TGTGCCAGCAGCCAAGGGACAGAGGGCTATGGCTACACCTTC. The encoded protein is CASSQGTEGYGYTF.

This rearrangement joins TRBV5-6 to TRBJ2-7, with D tentatively TRBD1 (6 bases). V shed 4 bases and J shed 4 bases, with 18 bases lying between them. The CDR3 has 15 residues. From germline, CDR1 is SGHDT and CDR2 YYEEEE. The CDR3 reads CASSLITGTKYEQYF. The CDR3 nucleotides are TGTGCCAGCAGCCTCATAACCGGGACAAAATACGAGCAGTACTTC.

The genes are TRBV28 and TRBJ2-1; 7 positions agree with TRBD2. The V segment lost 2 bases and the J segment 7 bases; nucleotides outside the gene matches: 5. The CDR3 is made up of 14 amino acids. Germline V gene data show CDR1 as MDHEN and CDR2 as SYDVKM. The CDR3 is CASSLAGAHNEQFF. Here the CDR3 DNA reads TGTGCCAGCAGTTTAGCGGGAGCGCATAATGAGCAGTTCTTC. Using reference TRBV28 and TRBJ2-1 for the parts outside the CDR3, the full variable domain is DVKVTQSSRYLVKRTGEKVFLECVQDMDHENMFWYRQDPGLGLRLIYFSYDVKMKEKGDIPEGYSVSREKKERFSLILESASTNQTSMYLCASSLAGAHNEQFFGPGTRLTVL.

The CDR3 protein is CASSEQGETDTQYF. The CDR3 nucleotides are TGTGCCAGTAGTGAACAGGGAGAGACAGATACGCAGTATTTT. The V call is TRBV19, the J call TRBJ2-3, with D perhaps TRBD1 (6 bases). Deletions cut 5 bases from V and 3 bases from J, with 12 bases between. Per the germline V gene, CDR1 is LNHDA and CDR2 is SQIVND (reference sequence). The length of the CDR3 is 14 residues.

The gene calls are TRBV9 and TRBJ2-2, with D hard to call. Germline loops: CDR1 SGDLS, CDR2 YYNGEE. Trimming stripped 0 bases from V and 0 bases from J, with 12 bases between. The CDR3 extends over 17 amino acids. The CDR3 is CASSVATKQTNTGELFF. The CDR3, as DNA: TGTGCCAGCAGCGTAGCTACCAAGCAAACGAACACCGGGGAGCTGTTTTTT.

Only a few counts were recorded for this clone. The V gene is TRBV7-3, the J gene TRBJ2-2, with 9 bases aligning to TRBD2. From germline, CDR1 is SGHTA and CDR2 FQGTGA. The CDR3 totals 16 residues. Trimming took 4 bases from V and 5 from J; bases not matched to a gene: 8. CDR3 residues: CASSSRAGGGTGELFF. CDR3 in DNA: TGTGCCAGCAGCTCCCGAGCGGGAGGCGGGACCGGGGAGCTGTTTTTT.

This clone was picked up a small number of times. The limits of the CDR3 on the DNA are not certain, so only TCRdb's listed CDR3 is given. The chain recombines TRBV29-1 with TRBJ1-1; the table's D call TRBD1 went unverified against the DNA. The CDR3 sequence runs 13 residues, both termini included. The germline CDR1 and CDR2 sequences are SQVTM and ANQGSEA. CDR3 loop: CSALSWDIPEAFF.

The chain carries TRBV18 and TRBJ1-5, with TRBD1 identical over 8 bases. CDR3 length: 15 amino acids. Trimming took 6 bases from V and 7 from J; bases not matched to a gene: 11. Germline-derived CDR1 and CDR2 are KGHSH and LQKENI. CDR3 nucleotides: TGTGCCAGCTCGTATGGACAGGGCAGGGAACAGCCCCAGCATTTT. This translates into CASSYGQGREQPQHF.

The CDR3 DNA is TGTGCCAGTAGTATAGATTCCCCGGGGACGCAGTATTTT. Translation gives CASSIDSPGTQYF. The V and J genes are TRBV19 and TRBJ2-3; D might be TRBD2 (5 bases). The germline V gene has CDR1 LNHDA and CDR2 SQIVND (reference sequence). The CDR3 sequence is 13 residues long. Trimming pared 0 bases from V and 9 bases from J, leaving 10 bases between.

The V and J genes are TRBV19 and TRBJ1-1; TRBD1 aligns across 10 bases. V lost 7 bases and J lost 4; bases outside the gene matches: 3. Germline loops: CDR1 LNHDA, CDR2 SQIVND (reference sequence). The CDR3 totals 13 residues. The CDR3 protein is CASTRTGGTEAFF. DNA for the CDR3: TGTGCCAGTACGAGGACAGGGGGCACTGAAGCTTTCTTT.

This chain uses TRBV6-4 with TRBJ2-5, with 8 bases aligning to TRBD2. The CDR3 consists of 15 residues. V shed 7 bases and J 5 bases; nucleotides not matched to a gene: 12. CDR1 is MRHNA, CDR2 SNTAGT, per germline. CDR3 residues: CASKPEAGAGETQYF. CDR3 bases: TGTGCCAGCAAGCCGGAAGCGGGAGCAGGGGAGACCCAGTACTTC.

The chain combines TRBV9 with TRBJ1-6; perhaps TRBD1 as D (6 bases). The CDR3 runs to 15 residues. Trimming cost V 4 bases and J 6 bases, with 14 bases left between them. CDR1 and CDR2 from the germline V gene are SGDLS and YYNGEE. Written as DNA, the CDR3 is TGTGCCAGCAGCCCCACAGGGATAAGTAATTCACCCCTCCACTTT. This translates into CASSPTGISNSPLHF. Looking up the rest from reference TRBV9 and TRBJ1-6 gives the full variable domain: DSGVTQTPKHLITATGQRVTLRCSPRSGDLSVYWYQQSLDQGLQFLIQYYNGEERAKGNILERFSAQQFPDLHSELNLSSLELGDSALYFCASSPTGISNSPLHFGNGTRLTVT.

As DNA, the CDR3 is TGTGCCAGTAGTCCTTGGTCCGGGACAGGGATCGACGAGCAGTACTTC. Its protein is CASSPWSGTGIDEQYF. V usage is TRBV19 and J usage is TRBJ2-7; 9 nucleotides line up with TRBD1. The CDR3 extends over 16 amino acids. The ends lost 5 bases at V and 5 bases at J; junction bases unmatched: 13. The germline gives CDR1 LNHDA, CDR2 SQIVND (reference sequence). Filled out from reference TRBV19 and TRBJ2-7, the complete variable domain reads DGGITQSPKYLFRKEGQNVTLSCEQNLNHDAMYWYRQDPGQGLRLIYYSQIVNDFQKGDIAEGYSVSREKKESFPLTVTSAQKNPTAFYLCASSPWSGTGIDEQYFGPGTRLTVT.

The chain has TRBV11-2 and TRBJ2-3, with 10 bases fitting TRBD2. CDR1 is SGHAT and CDR2 is FQNNGV in the germline V gene. V lost 0 bases, J lost 3 bases, and 6 bases stayed unmatched. CDR3 length: 17 amino acids. CDR3 in DNA: TGTGCCAGCAGCTTAGAAGGAGCGGGAGGGGAGACAGATACGCAGTATTTT. Translating gives CASSLEGAGGETDTQYF. Based on the CDR3 plus reference TRBV11-2 and TRBJ2-3, the full variable domain is EAGVAQSPRYKIIEKRQSVAFWCNPISGHATLYWYQQILGQGPKLLIQFQNNGVVDDSQLPKDRFSAERLKGVDSTLKIQPAKLEDSAVYLCASSLEGAGGETDTQYFGPGTRLTVL.

The V call is TRBV10-3, the J call TRBJ1-6; D perhaps matches TRBD1 (5 bases). In germline, CDR1 is ENHRY, CDR2 SYGVKD. This CDR3 comprises 15 residues. The V end was cut by 3 bases, the J end by 5 bases, with 11 bases between. CDR3 DNA sequence: TGTGCCATCAGTGACCGGCAGGGCAATAATTCACCCCTCCACTTT. This translates into CAISDRQGNNSPLHF.

This rearrangement joins TRBV7-2 to TRBJ2-3, with D maybe TRBD2 (7 bases). V was cut by 2 bases and J by 1 base, with 13 bases left in between. This CDR3 has 16 residues. Germline V gives CDR1 SGHTA, CDR2 FQGNSA. CDR3 bases: TGTGCCAGCAGCTTACAAGAGGGGGGGGGCACAGATACGCAGTATTTT. Its translation is CASSLQEGGGTDTQYF.

This chain connects TRBV6-5 to TRBJ2-7; a possible D gene is TRBD1 (6 bases). Germline V lookup: CDR1 MNHEY, CDR2 SVGAGI. Deletions cut 2 bases from V and 6 bases from J, with 14 bases between. The CDR3 contains 14 residues. The DNA for the CDR3 is TGTGCCAGCAGTTACCCGGGACACCGGGGCGAGCAGTACTTC. Its protein is CASSYPGHRGEQYF.

V usage is TRBV28 and J usage is TRBJ2-5; weak D call: TRBD2 (5 bases). CDR1 and CDR2 from the germline V gene are MDHEN and SYDVKM. This CDR3 is 15 amino acids long. V was trimmed by 2 bases and J by 5 bases, leaving 15 bases between them. CDR3 in DNA: TGTGCCAGCAGTTTACCCCTAGAGGGTAGGGAGACCCAGTACTTC. Its translation: CASSLPLEGRETQYF.

This clone appeared a single time. This CDR3 is CATSRDKSNYGYTF. The CDR3 coding sequence is TGTGCCACCAGCAGGGACAAGTCTAACTATGGCTACACCTTC. This chain uses TRBV15 with TRBJ1-2, with a tentative D call TRBD1 (5 bases). Germline CDR1 is LNHNV and CDR2 is YYDKDF (reference sequence). Trimming took 3 bases from V and 0 from J, leaving 8 bases between them. The CDR3 length is 14 residues.

The chain links TRBV2 to TRBJ2-3, with 9 bases aligning to TRBD2. This CDR3 is built from 15 residues. Germline CDR1 SNHLY, CDR2 FYNNEI. With 7 bases clipped from V and 6 bases from J, the junction kept 11 bases outside the gene matches. The CDR3 is CASILGLAIKDTQYF. DNA for the CDR3: TGTGCCAGCATCCTCGGACTAGCGATAAAGGATACGCAGTATTTT.

This clone has only a few counts. The chain joins TRBV10-2 to TRBJ2-3, with TRBD2 as a possible D gene (6 bases). The CDR3 is made up of 12 amino acids. Trimming pared 3 bases from V and 11 bases from J, leaving 12 bases between. Looked up from germline, CDR1 is WSHSY and CDR2 is SAAADI. The CDR3 here is CASSEDKAGQYF. The CDR3 region has the DNA TGCGCCAGCAGTGAAGATAAAGCGGGGCAGTATTTT.

The V and J genes are TRBV11-3 and TRBJ2-5; TRBD2 might be the D (6 bases). Trimming cost V 3 bases and J 4 bases, with 12 bases left between them. Per the germline V gene, CDR1 is SGHNT and CDR2 is YENEEA. This CDR3 is built from 14 residues. CDR3 in amino acids: CASSFIGGVETQYF. DNA for the CDR3: TGTGCCAGCAGCTTCATCGGCGGGGTAGAGACCCAGTACTTC.

The genes are TRBV6-6 and TRBJ2-3; TRBD2 matches at 9 bases. The CDR3 extends over 15 amino acids. V lost 6 bases, J lost 7 bases, and 11 bases stayed unmatched. The germline gives CDR1 MNHNY, CDR2 SVGAGI (reference sequence). The CDR3 sequence: CASSYGGGVTNTQYF. In DNA, the CDR3 is TGTGCCAGCAGCTACGGCGGGGGGGTAACGAATACGCAGTATTTT.

This chain joins TRBV19 and TRBJ1-4; TRBD1 is a possible D gene (6 bases). Trimming left V 6 bases short and J 3 bases short, with 11 bases between. CDR1 and CDR2 from the germline V gene are LNHDA and SQIVND (reference sequence). The CDR3 totals 14 residues. This CDR3 reads CASSGWTANEKLFF. CDR3 DNA: TGTGCCAGTAGCGGATGGACAGCTAATGAAAAACTGTTTTTT. Using reference TRBV19 and TRBJ1-4 for the parts outside the CDR3, the full variable domain is DGGITQSPKYLFRKEGQNVTLSCEQNLNHDAMYWYRQDPGQGLRLIYYSQIVNDFQKGDIAEGYSVSREKKESFPLTVTSAQKNPTAFYLCASSGWTANEKLFFGSGTQLSVL.

The V call is TRBV11-2, the J call TRBJ1-2, with D possibly matching TRBD1 (6 bases). Trimming took 4 bases from V and 5 from J, leaving 11 bases between them. Germline values: CDR1 SGHAT, CDR2 FQNNGV. The CDR3 runs to 13 residues. The CDR3 reads CASSSGAGYGYTF. The CDR3 nucleotides are TGTGCCAGCAGCTCAGGGGCAGGGTATGGCTACACCTTC. The full variable domain, completed using reference TRBV11-2 and TRBJ1-2, is EAGVAQSPRYKIIEKRQSVAFWCNPISGHATLYWYQQILGQGPKLLIQFQNNGVVDDSQLPKDRFSAERLKGVDSTLKIQPAKLEDSAVYLCASSSGAGYGYTFGSGTRLTVV.

CDR3: CASSSLFAGGGETQYF. The CDR3 DNA follows: TGTGCCAGTAGCTCGCTTTTCGCGGGAGGGGGAGAGACCCAGTACTTC. The V and J genes are TRBV19 and TRBJ2-5, with 9 bases lining up with TRBD2. The length of the CDR3 is 16 residues. Unmatched junction bases numbered 12, after V lost 6 bases and J lost 4 bases. The germline gives CDR1 LNHDA, CDR2 SQIVND (reference sequence).

CDR3 nucleotide sequence: TGTGCCAGCTCACCACGGAGGGGGCGGGGCGAAAAACTGTTTTTT. This gives the protein CASSPRRGRGEKLFF. The gene calls are TRBV18 and TRBJ1-4; 7 bases are a match to TRBD1. The germline V gene has CDR1 KGHSH and CDR2 LQKENI. Trimming at V came to 1 base and at J to 8 bases, leaving 7 bases not matched to a gene. This CDR3 has 15 residues.

The chain links TRBV5-1 to TRBJ2-5; D remains unclear. The V and J ends lost 4 bases and 2 bases respectively, with 9 bases between them. The CDR3 extends over 13 amino acids. The germline V gene encodes CDR1 SGHRS and CDR2 YFSETQ. CDR3 sequence reads: CASSPGSQETQYF. The CDR3 nucleotides are TGCGCCAGCAGCCCCGGGTCTCAAGAGACCCAGTACTTC.